These 14 T cell receptor beta chains came from one sample sequenced in a study of blood T cell repertoires in COVID-19. Method: immunoSEQ multiplex PCR; TCRdb's copy keeps in-frame clones and lacks some. The sample carries about 120,000 clones, roughly 79% recorded once. The sequenced sample consisted of peripheral blood. The receptors derive from a man between 65 and 79 years old with active or convalescent COVID-19.

CDR3 loop: CASSLAGTSGYNEQFF. The CDR3 DNA sequence: TGTGCCAGCAGCTTAGCCGGGACTAGCGGCTACAATGAGCAGTTCTTC. This chain links TRBV7-6 with TRBJ2-1; 11 bases are shared with TRBD2. The junction had 1 base not matched to a gene; V was cut back by 0 bases and J by 3 bases. There are 16 residues in the CDR3. Germline CDR1 SGHVS, CDR2 FNYEAQ.

The chain employs TRBV30 and TRBJ1-2; TRBD1 might be the D (5 bases). V lost 2 bases, J lost 2 bases, and 6 bases lay in between. This CDR3 is built from 12 residues. Germline V CDR1 and CDR2: GTSNPN, SVGIG (reference sequence). The CDR3 region is CAWSRGNYGYTF. CDR3 nucleotide sequence: TGTGCCTGGAGTAGGGGCAACTATGGCTACACCTTC.

In this sample, this clone turned up once. The chain has TRBV5-1 and TRBJ2-1; maybe TRBD2 (7 bases). Between the trimmed V and J ends, which lost 4 bases and 3 bases, there was a span of 14 bases. Germline V CDR1 and CDR2: SGHRS, YFSETQ. This CDR3 has 15 residues. The CDR3 nucleotides read TGCGCCAGCAGCCAGGAGGGGGGGAACTACAATGAGCAGTTCTTC. This sequence encodes CASSQEGGNYNEQFF.

The chain carries TRBV14 and TRBJ2-7; 11 bases align to TRBD1. Germline V lookup: CDR1 SGHDN, CDR2 FVKESK. The trim removed 4 bases at V and 4 bases at J, leaving 3 bases unmatched. The CDR3 loop spans 14 amino acids. This CDR3 is CASSPGQGAYEQYF. The CDR3 DNA reads as TGTGCCAGCAGCCCCGGACAGGGGGCATACGAGCAGTACTTC.

The chain uses TRBV6-5 and TRBJ1-6; D call uncertain. The CDR3 is 13 amino acids. V shed 8 bases and J shed 7 bases, with 12 bases lying between them. Germline V CDR1 and CDR2: MNHEY, SVGAGI. In nucleotides, the CDR3 is TGTGCCAGCCTTCAGGTCCCCAATTCACCCCTCCACTTT. It is translated as CASLQVPNSPLHF.

V gene TRBV18 combines with J gene TRBJ2-7, with 7 bases identical to TRBD1. Germline CDR1 and CDR2: KGHSH and LQKENI. The CDR3 runs to 13 residues. Losses at the gene ends were 3 bases for V and 4 bases for J; bases not matched to a gene: 3. CDR3 in amino acids: CASSPQGEYEQYF. The CDR3 DNA is TGTGCCAGCTCACCCCAGGGGGAGTACGAGCAGTACTTC. The whole variable domain, remainder taken from reference TRBV18 and TRBJ2-7, is NAGVMQNPRHLVRRRGQEARLRCSPMKGHSHVYWYRQLPEEGLKFMVYLQKENIIDESGMPKERFSAEFPKEGPSILRIQQVVRGDSAAYFCASSPQGEYEQYFGPGTRLTVT.

J is TRBJ1-3 and V is TRBV12-5; perhaps TRBD1 as D (6 bases). The CDR3 spans 14 residues. CDR1 and CDR2 (germline): LGHNT, FRNRAP. V was trimmed by 6 bases and J by 2 bases, leaving 11 bases between them. Written as DNA, the CDR3 is TGTGCTAGTGGCCCAGGGGTGGCTGGAAACACCATATATTTT. As protein: CASGPGVAGNTIYF.

The chain combines TRBV7-9 with TRBJ1-2; D is possibly TRBD1 (6 bases). CDR1 and CDR2 (germline): SEHNR, FQNEAQ (reference sequence). The CDR3 covers 14 residues. Trimming removed 6 bases from V and 7 bases from J, with 18 bases in between. The CDR3 DNA reads as TGTGCCAGCAGTGAGGACAGCCTTTTCGGTGGCTACACCTTC. Protein sequence: CASSEDSLFGGYTF.

This clone was seen a handful of times. The chain carries TRBV7-3 and TRBJ2-6, with D hard to call. The CDR3 is 14 residues long. The germline CDR1 and CDR2 sequences are SGHTA and FQGTGA. The V end was cut by 7 bases, the J end by 1 base, with 8 bases between. CDR3 nucleotide sequence: TGTGCCAGCACCCTAGGTTCTGGGGCCAACGTCCTGACTTTC. It yields the protein CASTLGSGANVLTF.

The chain joins TRBV24-1 to TRBJ1-2; D not certain. Germline CDR1 is KGHDR and CDR2 is SFDVKD. The V and J ends lost 4 bases and 5 bases respectively, with 13 bases between them. This CDR3 contains 14 residues. The CDR3 DNA reads as TGTGCCACCAGTGAGGGTGAGAGGCGGTATGGCTACACCTTC. Protein sequence: CATSEGERRYGYTF.

This chain joins TRBV7-2 and TRBJ2-5, with D possibly TRBD2 on 6 matching bases. Looked up from germline, CDR1 is SGHTA and CDR2 is FQGNSA. V was pared by 5 bases and J by 2 bases, with 9 bases between. The CDR3 covers 13 residues. CDR3 coding DNA: TGTGCCAGCAGCCCAGGAGGGCAAGAGACCCAGTACTTC. It encodes CASSPGGQETQYF.

The V and J genes are TRBV5-8 and TRBJ1-5, with 9 positions matching TRBD1. Trimming cost V 4 bases and J 7 bases; bases outside gene matches: 12. This CDR3 comprises 16 residues. Germline assignment: CDR1 SGHTS and CDR2 YDEGEE. CDR3 nucleotides: TGTGCCAGCAGCCCCAGCAGAGGGACAGGGTGGCAGCCCCAGCATTTT. This translates into CASSPSRGTGWQPQHF.

The genes are TRBV29-1 and TRBJ1-1; a possible D gene is TRBD1 (5 bases). V lost 1 base to trimming and J lost 5 bases, with 14 bases between them. The germline CDR1 and CDR2 sequences are SQVTM and ANQGSEA. There are 14 residues in the CDR3. CDR3 sequence (DNA): TGCAGCGTTGAAGGCCCTTCAAGGGGTACTGAAGCTTTCTTT. Translating it yields CSVEGPSRGTEAFF.

The DNA of the CDR3 is TGCGCCAGCAGCGAAGGGACTAGCTTGTTCTATGAGCAGTTCTTC. It specifies CASSEGTSLFYEQFF. This rearrangement joins TRBV5-1 to TRBJ2-1, with 9 bases lining up with TRBD2. Germline V gene sequence: CDR1 SGHRS, CDR2 YFSETQ. Trimming at V came to 4 bases and at J to 8 bases, leaving 10 bases not matched to a gene. The CDR3 runs to 15 residues.